The 20 T cell receptor beta chains in this list originate from one sample, sequenced in a study of T cells in tuberculosis. The time point is: new active TB diagnosis, blood taken before or within 7 days of starting treatment. Assay used: immunoSEQ multiplex PCR; TCRdb lists only in-frame clones, some missing. In the table there are some 49,000 clones, 90% to 95% of which are singletons. Source: PBMCs, taken at tuberculosis diagnosis. These receptor sequences come from an adult with tuberculosis.

The rearrangement uses TRBV7-9 and TRBJ2-3, with D possibly TRBD1 on 5 matching bases. Looked up from germline, CDR1 is SEHNR and CDR2 is FQNEAQ (reference sequence). Trimming pared 4 bases from V and 10 bases from J, leaving 12 bases between. This CDR3 region has 12 residues. The CDR3 bases are TGTGCCAGCAGCTCTCAGGGTTGGGCGCAGTATTTT. Its protein is CASSSQGWAQYF.

The chain recombines TRBV6-6 with TRBJ2-1, with 9 bases aligning to TRBD2. The CDR3 runs to 15 residues. The V gene end was trimmed by 2 bases and the J gene end by 2 bases; junction bases not matched to a gene: 1. The germline CDR1 and CDR2 sequences are MNHNY and SVGAGI (reference sequence). The CDR3 DNA reads TGTGCCAGCAGTTACGCGGGAGGGACCTACAATGAGCAGTTCTTC. Its protein product is CASSYAGGTYNEQFF.

This clone showed up just a few times. This sequence joins TRBV9 and TRBJ2-7; 7 nucleotides line up with TRBD2. Germline V gives CDR1 SGDLS, CDR2 YYNGEE. Losses at the gene ends were 2 bases for V and 3 bases for J; bases not matched to a gene: 5. The CDR3 length is 14 residues. The CDR3 here is CASSVRWEGYEQYF. CDR3 in DNA: TGTGCCAGCAGCGTCAGGTGGGAGGGCTACGAGCAGTACTTC.

This chain joins TRBV7-9 and TRBJ1-5, with TRBD1 as a possible D gene (6 bases). Trimming shortened V by 4 bases and J by 5 bases, and 15 bases separated the two germline ends. There are 15 residues in the CDR3. Germline V CDR1 and CDR2: SEHNR, FQNEAQ (reference sequence). The CDR3 region has the DNA TGTGCCAGCAGCTCCATCGGGGGGCAAGATCAGCCCCAGCATTTT. It specifies CASSSIGGQDQPQHF.

The chain has TRBV5-1 and TRBJ2-7; 8 bases fit TRBD2. The length of the CDR3 is 16 residues. Germline-derived CDR1 and CDR2 are SGHRS and YFSETQ. J gave up 1 base and V 2 bases, and 8 bases lay outside the gene matches. In nucleotides, the CDR3 is TGCGCCAGCAGCTTAATCCCGGGAGGGATTTCCTACGAGCAGTACTTC. Protein: CASSLIPGGISYEQYF.

The J gene is TRBJ2-4, the V gene TRBV7-2; TRBD1 matches 9 bases. J lost 1 base, V lost 4 bases, and 5 bases had no gene match. CDR1 SGHTA and CDR2 FQGNSA come from the germline V gene. This CDR3 region has 16 residues. CDR3 region: CASSWTGVRAKNIQYF. The CDR3 coding sequence is TGTGCCAGCAGCTGGACAGGGGTCAGGGCCAAAAACATTCAGTACTTC.

This chain connects TRBV7-8 to TRBJ2-7; D might be TRBD1 (5 bases). The germline V gene has CDR1 SGHVS and CDR2 FQNEAQ. This CDR3 has 13 residues. Trimming shortened V by 1 base and J by 5 bases, and 9 bases separated the two germline ends. CDR3 sequence reads: CASSLGRANEQYF. The CDR3 region has the DNA TGTGCCAGCAGCTTAGGCAGGGCGAACGAGCAGTACTTC.

CDR3 in amino acids: CASSLGQTGNYGYTF. CDR3 DNA sequence: TGTGCCAGCAGCTTAGGGCAAACGGGAAACTATGGCTACACCTTC. The chain carries TRBV7-8 and TRBJ1-2, with unresolved D. The CDR3 runs 15 residues. The V gene lost 1 base and the J gene lost 2 bases, with 11 bases spanning the gap. CDR1 and CDR2 (germline): SGHVS, FQNEAQ.

The chain links TRBV27 to TRBJ1-2; D not certain. The CDR3 totals 13 residues. Germline V CDR1 and CDR2: MNHEY, SMNVEV (reference sequence). Trimming cost V 5 bases and J 2 bases, with 9 bases left between them. DNA for the CDR3: TGTGCCAGCAGTCCAACAGAAAACTATGGCTACACCTTC. As protein: CASSPTENYGYTF.

The chain uses TRBV9 and TRBJ1-2; the D gene is possibly TRBD1 (6 bases). Germline CDR1 SGDLS, CDR2 YYNGEE. V lost 0 bases and J 6 bases, leaving 12 bases between the germline ends. This CDR3 region has 14 residues. The CDR3 bases are TGTGCCAGCAGCGTAGCGGCACAGGGTCATGGCTACACCTTC. The encoded protein is CASSVAAQGHGYTF.

The chain combines TRBV18 with TRBJ2-5; 7 nucleotides align to TRBD2. This CDR3 contains 14 residues. With 2 bases clipped from V and 9 bases from J, the junction kept 9 bases outside the gene matches. Germline CDR1 reads KGHSH; CDR2 reads LQKENI. CDR3 DNA sequence: TGTGCCAGCTCACCAGTGGGAGGGCTTCTGGCCCAGTACTTC. As protein: CASSPVGGLLAQYF.

This chain uses TRBV7-3 with TRBJ1-1, with a tentative D call TRBD1 (5 bases). Per germline, CDR1 SGHTA and CDR2 FQGTGA. The CDR3 length is 19 residues. The V end lost 2 bases, the J end lost 1 base, and 23 bases lay between the germline ends. The CDR3 nucleotides are TGTGCCAGCAGCTTAGGGCAGGGTCGACCGGGACTTCGGAACACTGAAGCTTTCTTT. Translation: CASSLGQGRPGLRNTEAFF.

The CDR3 nucleotides are TGTGCCATCAGTGAGTCAGGACTAGCGGGATACACAGATACGCAGTATTTT. Amino acid sequence: CAISESGLAGYTDTQYF. The V call is TRBV10-3, the J call TRBJ2-3, with 12 bases lining up with TRBD2. The V gene's germline CDR1 is ENHRY and CDR2 SYGVKD. Unmatched junction bases numbered 3, after V lost 0 bases and J lost 2 bases. The CDR3 length is 17 residues.

The rearrangement links TRBV10-2 to TRBJ2-7, with 9 positions matching TRBD1. Germline trimming cut 2 bases from V and 3 bases from J; bases unmatched to any gene: 11. Per the germline V gene, CDR1 is WSHSY and CDR2 is SAAADI. CDR3 size: 17 residues. This CDR3 is CASSERMGQGMVYEQYF. The CDR3 bases are TGCGCCAGCAGTGAGAGAATGGGACAGGGAATGGTCTACGAGCAGTACTTC.

The chain recombines TRBV29-1 with TRBJ1-1; TRBD1 agrees at 12 bases. This CDR3 region has 14 residues. The ends lost 6 bases at V and 1 base at J; junction bases unmatched: 3. Germline loops: CDR1 SQVTM, CDR2 ANQGSEA. The DNA of the CDR3 is TGCAGCGTAGGGACAGGGGGCAGGAACACTGAAGCTTTCTTT. It encodes CSVGTGGRNTEAFF. Filled out from reference TRBV29-1 and TRBJ1-1, the complete variable domain reads SAVISQKPSRDICQRGTSLTIQCQVDSQVTMMFWYRQQPGQSLTLIATANQGSEATYESGFVIDKFPISRPNLTFSTLTVSNMSPEDSSIYLCSVGTGGRNTEAFFGQGTRLTVV.

This rearrangement joins TRBV5-1 to TRBJ2-5, with D possibly matching TRBD1 (6 bases). Germline V CDR1 and CDR2: SGHRS, YFSETQ. The V gene lost 6 bases and the J gene lost 5 bases, with 23 bases spanning the gap. This CDR3 is built from 16 residues. CDR3 coding DNA: TGCGCCAGCAACCCCACGATCATCCAGGGGAAGGAGACCCAGTACTTC. Its translation: CASNPTIIQGKETQYF.

The rearrangement uses TRBV30 and TRBJ2-7; 9 positions match TRBD1. Unmatched junction bases numbered 1, after V lost 7 bases and J lost 0 bases. Germline CDR1 is GTSNPN and CDR2 is SVGIG (reference sequence). The CDR3 runs to 12 residues. The CDR3: CALQGASYEQYF. The CDR3, as DNA: TGTGCCTTACAGGGGGCCTCCTACGAGCAGTACTTC.

The rearrangement links TRBV5-1 to TRBJ2-5; 11 bases are shared with TRBD2. V lost 4 bases to trimming and J lost 7 bases; unmatched junction nucleotides: 12. CDR1 SGHRS and CDR2 YFSETQ come from the germline V gene. CDR3 length: 16 amino acids. The CDR3 reads CASSRLAGTQEATQYF. CDR3 coding DNA: TGCGCCAGCAGCCGACTAGCGGGGACCCAAGAGGCGACCCAGTACTTC.

V gene TRBV5-1 combines with J gene TRBJ2-5, with 13 positions matching TRBD2. This CDR3 has 16 residues. CDR1 and CDR2 from the germline V gene are SGHRS and YFSETQ. J was trimmed by 4 bases and V by 4 bases; bases with no gene match: 7. CDR3 protein: CASSTGLAGVGETQYF. Written as DNA, the CDR3 is TGCGCCAGCAGCACCGGACTAGCGGGAGTGGGAGAGACCCAGTACTTC.

The chain joins TRBV5-8 to TRBJ2-4; D might be TRBD1 (6 bases). V lost 1 base to trimming and J lost 6 bases, with 14 bases between them. CDR1 is SGHTS and CDR2 is YDEGEE in the germline V gene. The CDR3 runs 15 residues. The CDR3 loop reads CASSLSTGIPNIQYF. The CDR3 coding sequence is TGTGCCAGCAGCTTGTCCACAGGGATCCCAAACATTCAGTACTTC.